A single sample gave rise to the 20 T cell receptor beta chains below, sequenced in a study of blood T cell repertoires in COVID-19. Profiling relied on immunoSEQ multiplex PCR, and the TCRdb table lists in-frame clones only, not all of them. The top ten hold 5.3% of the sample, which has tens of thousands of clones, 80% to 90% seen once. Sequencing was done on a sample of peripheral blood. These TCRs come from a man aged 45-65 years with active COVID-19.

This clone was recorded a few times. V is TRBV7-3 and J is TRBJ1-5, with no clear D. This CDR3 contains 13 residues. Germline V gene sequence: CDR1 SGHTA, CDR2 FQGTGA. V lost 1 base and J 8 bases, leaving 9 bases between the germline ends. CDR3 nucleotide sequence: TGTGCCAGCAGCTTAAACCCCGGGGAGCCCCAGCATTTT. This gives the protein CASSLNPGEPQHF.

CDR3 protein: CATMREESDEQFF. The CDR3 nucleotides are TGTGCCACCATGCGGGAGGAATCGGATGAGCAGTTCTTC. V usage is TRBV24-1 and J usage is TRBJ2-1, with 8 bases that match TRBD2. Germline V gene data show CDR1 as KGHDR and CDR2 as SFDVKD. The J segment lost 8 bases and the V segment lost 8 bases, leaving 7 bases of the junction unmatched. The CDR3 totals 13 residues.

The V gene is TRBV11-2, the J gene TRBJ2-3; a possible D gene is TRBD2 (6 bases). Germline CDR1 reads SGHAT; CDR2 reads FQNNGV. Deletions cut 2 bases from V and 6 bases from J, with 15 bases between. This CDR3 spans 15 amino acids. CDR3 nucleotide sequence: TGTGCCAGCAGCTTACTTTCCTCGGCGGGGGATACGCAGTATTTT. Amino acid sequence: CASSLLSSAGDTQYF.

The CDR3 region is CAISGPTWGGVETTDTQYF. DNA of the CDR3: TGTGCCATCAGTGGTCCCACATGGGGGGGAGTAGAGACCACAGATACGCAGTATTTT. J is TRBJ2-3 and V is TRBV10-3, with 7 positions matching TRBD2. V shed 4 bases, J shed 2 bases, and the junction held 18 bases outside the gene matches. CDR1 is ENHRY, CDR2 SYGVKD, per germline. The CDR3 has 19 amino acids.

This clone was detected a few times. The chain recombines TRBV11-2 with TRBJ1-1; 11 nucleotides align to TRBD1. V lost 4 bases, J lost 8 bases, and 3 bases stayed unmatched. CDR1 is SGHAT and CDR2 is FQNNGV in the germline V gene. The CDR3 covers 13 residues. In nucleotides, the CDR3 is TGTGCCAGCAGCTCAGGGACAGGGGGGGAAGCTTTCTTT. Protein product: CASSSGTGGEAFF. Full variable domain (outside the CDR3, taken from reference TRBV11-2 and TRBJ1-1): EAGVAQSPRYKIIEKRQSVAFWCNPISGHATLYWYQQILGQGPKLLIQFQNNGVVDDSQLPKDRFSAERLKGVDSTLKIQPAKLEDSAVYLCASSSGTGGEAFFGQGTRLTVV.

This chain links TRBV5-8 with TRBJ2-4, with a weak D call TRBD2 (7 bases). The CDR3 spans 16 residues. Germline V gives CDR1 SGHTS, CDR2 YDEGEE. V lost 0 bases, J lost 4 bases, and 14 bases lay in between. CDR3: CASSLAGGQRKNIQYF. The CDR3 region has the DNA TGTGCCAGCAGCTTGGCGGGAGGACAGCGAAAAAACATTCAGTACTTC.

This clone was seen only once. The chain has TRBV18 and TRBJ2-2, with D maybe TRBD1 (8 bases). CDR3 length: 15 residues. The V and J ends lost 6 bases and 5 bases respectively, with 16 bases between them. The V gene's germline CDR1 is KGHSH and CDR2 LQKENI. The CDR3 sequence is CASSRGQGGTGELFF. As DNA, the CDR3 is TGTGCCAGCTCCCGCGGACAGGGAGGGACCGGGGAGCTGTTTTTT.

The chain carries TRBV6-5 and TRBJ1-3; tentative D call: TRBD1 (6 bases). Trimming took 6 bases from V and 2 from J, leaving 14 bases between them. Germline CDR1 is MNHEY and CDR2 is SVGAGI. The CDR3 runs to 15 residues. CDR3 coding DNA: TGTGCCAGCAGCAATTACAGGGTTACTGGAAACACCATATATTTT. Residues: CASSNYRVTGNTIYF.

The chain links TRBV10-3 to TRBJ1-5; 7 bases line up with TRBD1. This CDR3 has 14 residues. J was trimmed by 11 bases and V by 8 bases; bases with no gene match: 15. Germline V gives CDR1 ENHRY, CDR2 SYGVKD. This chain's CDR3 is CAIGEGVNQGAQHF. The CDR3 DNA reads TGTGCCATCGGAGAGGGCGTCAATCAGGGGGCCCAGCATTTT.

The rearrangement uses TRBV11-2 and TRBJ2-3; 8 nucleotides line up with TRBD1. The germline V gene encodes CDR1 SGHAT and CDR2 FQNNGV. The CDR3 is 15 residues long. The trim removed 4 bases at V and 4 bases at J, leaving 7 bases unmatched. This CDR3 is CASSSKTGAADTQYF. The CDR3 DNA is TGTGCCAGCAGCTCCAAGACAGGGGCGGCAGATACGCAGTATTTT. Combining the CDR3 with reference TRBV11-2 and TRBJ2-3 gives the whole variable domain EAGVAQSPRYKIIEKRQSVAFWCNPISGHATLYWYQQILGQGPKLLIQFQNNGVVDDSQLPKDRFSAERLKGVDSTLKIQPAKLEDSAVYLCASSSKTGAADTQYFGPGTRLTVL.

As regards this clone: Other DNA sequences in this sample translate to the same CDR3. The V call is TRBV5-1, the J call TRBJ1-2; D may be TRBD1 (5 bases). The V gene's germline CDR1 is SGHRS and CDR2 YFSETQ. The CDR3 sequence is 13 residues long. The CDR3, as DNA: TGCCCCCGCCGGTCCGGGGGGGGCTATGGCTACACCTTC. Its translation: CPRRSGGGYGYTF.

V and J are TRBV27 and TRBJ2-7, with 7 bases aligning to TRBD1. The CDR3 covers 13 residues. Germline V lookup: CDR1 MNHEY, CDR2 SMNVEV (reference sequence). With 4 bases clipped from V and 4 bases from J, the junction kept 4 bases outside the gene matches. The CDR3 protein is CASSSYRGYEQYF. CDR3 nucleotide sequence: TGTGCCAGCAGTTCCTACAGGGGATACGAGCAGTACTTC.

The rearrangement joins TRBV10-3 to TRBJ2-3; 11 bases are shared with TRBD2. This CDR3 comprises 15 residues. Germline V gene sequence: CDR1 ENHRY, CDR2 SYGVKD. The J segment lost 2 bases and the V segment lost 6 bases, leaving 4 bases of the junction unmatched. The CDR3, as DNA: TGTGCCATCAGGCGACTAGCGGGGTCCACAGATACGCAGTATTTT. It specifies CAIRRLAGSTDTQYF.

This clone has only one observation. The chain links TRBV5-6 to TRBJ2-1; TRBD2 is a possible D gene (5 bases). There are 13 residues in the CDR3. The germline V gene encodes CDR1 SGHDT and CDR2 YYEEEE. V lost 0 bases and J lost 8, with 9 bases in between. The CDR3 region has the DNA TGTGCCAGCAGCTTGGCGGGATCCTATGAGCAGTTCTTC. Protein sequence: CASSLAGSYEQFF.

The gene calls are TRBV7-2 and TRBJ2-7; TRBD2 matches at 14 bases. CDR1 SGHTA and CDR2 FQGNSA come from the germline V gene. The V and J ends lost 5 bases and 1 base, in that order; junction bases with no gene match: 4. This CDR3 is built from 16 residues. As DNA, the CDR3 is TGTGCCAGCAGCGCGCGACTAGCGGGAGGGTCCTACGAGCAGTACTTC. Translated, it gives CASSARLAGGSYEQYF.

CDR3 residues: CASSQGLAGITDTQYF. In DNA form, the CDR3 reads TGCGCCAGCAGCCAAGGACTAGCGGGGATCACAGATACGCAGTATTTT. V gene TRBV4-1 combines with J gene TRBJ2-3; 11 bases fit TRBD2. The CDR3 covers 16 residues. J gave up 2 bases and V 1 base, and 2 bases lay outside the gene matches. CDR1 and CDR2 (germline): MGHRA, YSYEKL.

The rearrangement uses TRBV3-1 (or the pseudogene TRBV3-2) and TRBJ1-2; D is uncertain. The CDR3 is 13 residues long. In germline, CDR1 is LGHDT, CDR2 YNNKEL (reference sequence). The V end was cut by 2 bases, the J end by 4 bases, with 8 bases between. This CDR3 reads CASSQSDIYGYTF. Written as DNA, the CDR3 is TGTGCCAGCAGCCAATCAGACATCTATGGCTACACCTTC.

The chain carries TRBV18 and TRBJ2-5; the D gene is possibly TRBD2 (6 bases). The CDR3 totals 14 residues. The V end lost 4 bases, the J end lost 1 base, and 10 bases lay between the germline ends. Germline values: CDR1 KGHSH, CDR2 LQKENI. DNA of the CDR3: TGTGCCAGCTCACGGAGGGCTTCCCAAGAGACCCAGTACTTC. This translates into CASSRRASQETQYF.

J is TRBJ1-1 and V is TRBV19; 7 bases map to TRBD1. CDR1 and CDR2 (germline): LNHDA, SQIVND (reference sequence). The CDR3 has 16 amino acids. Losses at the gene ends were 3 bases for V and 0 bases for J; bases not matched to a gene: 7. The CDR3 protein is CASSIRTGRMNTEAFF. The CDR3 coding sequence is TGTGCCAGTAGTATCCGGACAGGTAGAATGAACACTGAAGCTTTCTTT.

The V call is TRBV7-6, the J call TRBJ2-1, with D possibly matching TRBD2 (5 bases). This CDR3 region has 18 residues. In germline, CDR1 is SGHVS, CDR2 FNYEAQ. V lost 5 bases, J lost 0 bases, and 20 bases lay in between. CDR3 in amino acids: CASSARAPEGSSYNEQFF. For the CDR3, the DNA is TGTGCCAGCAGCGCCCGGGCCCCGGAAGGGAGCTCCTACAATGAGCAGTTCTTC.